This TCR beta chain came from a study of blood T cell repertoires in COVID-19. Germline loops: CDR1 LGHNA, CDR2 YSLEER. With 1 base removed from V and 4 bases from J, the gap between germline ends came to 8 bases. The CDR3 totals 13 residues. The protocol was immunoSEQ multiplex PCR, while the TCRdb copy is restricted to in-frame clones and leaves out a portion. The sample shows about 20,000 clones, approximately 91% of them seen only once. The J gene is TRBJ2-7, the V gene TRBV4-3; maybe TRBD2 (6 bases). The receptor was isolated from a human donor in a cohort sampled during active COVID-19. The material sequenced was peripheral blood. As DNA, the CDR3 is TGCGCCAGCAGCCAAGTACTAGCTTACGAGCAGTACTTC. Its protein product is CASSQVLAYEQYF.